A single sample is the source of the 26 T cell receptor beta chains below, sequenced in a study of T-cell memory formation after mild COVID-19. Each CDR3 protein gets one entry after TCRdb re-called the 5' RACE reads with MiXCR. The sample lists 350,000 to 500,000 distinct CDR3 sequences, roughly 18% occurring once. The sample consisted of PBMCs or a T cell subset sorted from them (not recorded which). All receptors derive from a man aged 18 to 29 who had mild COVID-19 (a few samples of this study predate the infection). Cell type and time point are not known.

The chain is built from TRBV6-2 or TRBV6-3 and TRBJ2-7; possible D gene TRBD2, 6 bases. From germline, CDR1 is MNHEY and CDR2 SVGEGT. V was shortened by 4 bases and J by 5 bases, with 12 bases between the two germline ends. The CDR3 loop spans 13 amino acids. CDR3 sequence: CASSLRGLHEQYV. CDR3 DNA: TGTGCCAGCAGTTTACGGGGGTTGCACGAGCAGTACGTC.

A few counts support this clonotype. The genes are TRBV6-6 and TRBJ2-7; D assignment may be TRBD1 or TRBD2 (5 bases each). Germline loops: CDR1 MNHNY, CDR2 SVGAGI (reference sequence). The CDR3 has 14 amino acids. V lost 6 bases, J lost 6 bases, and 18 bases lay in between. The CDR3 region is CASRPGPSRREQYV. CDR3 nucleotides: TGTGCCAGCAGACCGGGACCGTCACGTCGCGAGCAGTACGTC.

In its sample, this clonotype was seen a few times. This chain links TRBV7-2 with TRBJ2-7; TRBD2 matches 8 bases. The CDR3 consists of 13 residues. The trim removed 1 base at V and 6 bases at J, leaving 2 bases unmatched. Germline CDR1 SGHTA, CDR2 FQGNSA. CDR3 in amino acids: CASSLDRGGEQYV. The CDR3 nucleotides read TGTGCCAGCAGCTTAGATCGGGGGGGCGAGCAGTACGTC.

This chain uses TRBV2 with TRBJ2-7, with TRBD2 matching over 11 bases. This CDR3 is 14 amino acids long. Looked up from germline, CDR1 is SNHLY and CDR2 is FYNNEI. The ends lost 4 bases at V and 5 bases at J; junction bases unmatched: 4. Here the CDR3 reads CASSVVSGGDEQYF. In nucleotides, the CDR3 is TGTGCCAGCAGTGTTGTTAGCGGGGGGGACGAGCAGTACTTC.

The chain joins TRBV7-2 to TRBJ1-5; tentatively, D is TRBD1 (6 bases). Trimming took 1 base from V and 11 from J, leaving 15 bases between them. Germline CDR1 SGHTA, CDR2 FQGNSA. The CDR3 sequence is 14 residues long. CDR3 sequence (DNA): TGTGCCAGCAGCTTAGGCCGGGACACTATGACCCAGCATTTT. This encodes CASSLGRDTMTQHF. The full variable domain, completed using reference TRBV7-2 and TRBJ1-5, is GAGVSQSPSNKVTEKGKDVELRCDPISGHTALYWYRQSLGQGLEFLIYFQGNSAPDKSGLPSDRFSAERTGGSVSTLTIQRTQQEDSAVYLCASSLGRDTMTQHFGDGTRLSIL.

There are a few counts of this clonotype. The CDR3 protein is CASSEMGVSGYTF. The DNA of the CDR3 is TGTGCCAGCAGTGAAATGGGGGTATCGGGCTACACCTTC. The V gene is TRBV2, the J gene TRBJ1-2; TRBD1 is a possible D gene (5 bases). The CDR3 runs 13 residues. Germline lookup yields CDR1 SNHLY and CDR2 FYNNEI. The germline V and J ends were trimmed by 2 bases and 8 bases, with 12 bases remaining between them.

This clonotype was counted between two and nine times. The rearrangement joins TRBV29-1 to TRBJ1-2; weak D call: TRBD1 (5 bases). This CDR3 region has 12 residues. CDR1 SQVTM and CDR2 ANQGSEA come from the germline V gene. V dropped 6 bases and J dropped 4 bases, with 12 bases sitting between them. The CDR3 protein is CSVYQGPYGYTF. The CDR3 DNA follows: TGCAGCGTATACCAGGGCCCCTATGGCTACACCTTC. Full variable domain (outside the CDR3, taken from reference TRBV29-1 and TRBJ1-2): SAVISQKPSRDICQRGTSLTIQCQVDSQVTMMFWYRQQPGQSLTLIATANQGSEATYESGFVIDKFPISRPNLTFSTLTVSNMSPEDSSIYLCSVYQGPYGYTFGSGTRLTVV.

This clonotype was counted between two and nine times. The chain has TRBV20-1 and TRBJ2-5; 10 nucleotides align to TRBD2. Germline V gives CDR1 DFQATT, CDR2 SNEGSKA (reference sequence). V lost 6 bases and J lost 1; bases outside the gene matches: 8. The CDR3 is made up of 15 amino acids. The CDR3 reads CSALSGGTFQETQYF. CDR3 bases: TGCAGTGCCCTTAGCGGGGGGACCTTCCAAGAGACCCAGTACTTC.

This sequence joins TRBV7-2 and TRBJ2-7, with D tentatively TRBD1 (5 bases). The CDR3 covers 15 residues. The germline gives CDR1 SGHTA, CDR2 FQGNSA. The V gene lost 3 bases and the J gene lost 9 bases, with 21 bases spanning the gap. This chain's CDR3 is CASSFSARINRRQYF. CDR3 nucleotide sequence: TGTGCCAGCAGCTTTTCCGCCCGAATAAACAGGAGGCAGTACTTC. Filled out from reference TRBV7-2 and TRBJ2-7, the complete variable domain reads GAGVSQSPSNKVTEKGKDVELRCDPISGHTALYWYRQSLGQGLEFLIYFQGNSAPDKSGLPSDRFSAERTGGSVSTLTIQRTQQEDSAVYLCASSFSARINRRQYFGPGTRLTVT.

In this sample, this clonotype turned up a few times. The V gene is TRBV14, the J gene TRBJ1-4; perhaps TRBD1 as D (5 bases). The V gene lost 2 bases and the J gene lost 2 bases, with 12 bases spanning the gap. The CDR3 runs to 16 residues. CDR1 is SGHDN, CDR2 FVKESK, per germline. The CDR3 nucleotides are TGTGCCAGCAGCCAACGTCGGGGCCGTACTAATGAAAAACTGTTTTTT. Translating it yields CASSQRRGRTNEKLFF.

The CDR3 DNA reads TGTGCCAGCAGGTCCCCACTAGGTCAGCCCCAGCATTTT. It specifies CASRSPLGQPQHF. The chain links TRBV2 to TRBJ1-5; D gene unclear. With 6 bases removed from V and 6 bases from J, the gap between germline ends came to 12 bases. Germline V gene sequence: CDR1 SNHLY, CDR2 FYNNEI. The length of the CDR3 is 13 residues.

This clonotype has more than one count but fewer than ten. This CDR3 is CASSPFRTADYSEKLFF. The DNA of the CDR3 is TGTGCCAGCAGCCCATTTAGGACAGCGGACTATAGTGAAAAACTGTTTTTT. V usage is TRBV5-6 and J usage is TRBJ1-4; weak D call: TRBD1 (6 bases). Per the germline V gene, CDR1 is SGHDT and CDR2 is YYEEEE. V dropped 4 bases and J dropped 7 bases, with 23 bases sitting between them. This CDR3 is built from 17 residues.

J is TRBJ1-1 and V is TRBV5-1, with 7 bases matching TRBD1. From germline, CDR1 is SGHRS and CDR2 YFSETQ. CDR3 length: 13 amino acids. The J segment lost 4 bases and the V segment lost 1 base, leaving 1 base of the junction unmatched. The CDR3, as DNA: TGCGCCAGCAGCTTGACAGGGGCCACTGAAGCTTTCTTT. Translation: CASSLTGATEAFF.

The CDR3 spells CATSGGTPVEQFF. CDR3 in DNA: TGTGCCACCAGTGGCGGGACACCCGTTGAGCAGTTCTTC. The chain is built from TRBV24-1 and TRBJ2-1, with D perhaps assigned TRBD1 or TRBD2 (6 bases each). This CDR3 region has 13 residues. The germline V gene has CDR1 KGHDR and CDR2 SFDVKD. V was cut by 5 bases and J by 9 bases, with 13 bases left in between.

This chain joins TRBV6-5 and TRBJ2-5, with 7 bases identical to TRBD1. This CDR3 spans 12 amino acids. The junction had 6 bases not matched to a gene; V was cut back by 10 bases and J by 4 bases. Germline CDR1 MNHEY, CDR2 SVGAGI. The CDR3 DNA reads as TGTGCCACCTCCGACAGGGCAGAGACCCAGTACTTC. Translating it yields CATSDRAETQYF.

This clonotype was observed at least ten times. The V gene is TRBV18, the J gene TRBJ2-5, with D perhaps TRBD1 (6 bases). V was shortened by 4 bases and J by 3 bases, with 9 bases between the two germline ends. The CDR3 loop spans 13 amino acids. The V gene's germline CDR1 is KGHSH and CDR2 LQKENI. The CDR3 coding sequence is TGTGCCAGCTCACGGGGACAAGAAGAGACCCAGTACTTC. It is translated as CASSRGQEETQYF. Full variable domain (rest looked up from reference TRBV18 and TRBJ2-5): NAGVMQNPRHLVRRRGQEARLRCSPMKGHSHVYWYRQLPEEGLKFMVYLQKENIIDESGMPKERFSAEFPKEGPSILRIQQVVRGDSAAYFCASSRGQEETQYFGPGTRLLVL.

There are a few counts of this clonotype. The genes are TRBV4-3 and TRBJ2-7; the D gene is possibly TRBD2 (5 bases). With 2 bases removed from V and 4 bases from J, the gap between germline ends came to 9 bases. The CDR3 runs 13 residues. Germline V gene data show CDR1 as LGHNA and CDR2 as YSLEER. The chain's CDR3 is CASSQLEGYEQYF. CDR3 DNA: TGCGCCAGCAGCCAACTCGAGGGATACGAGCAGTACTTC.

The chain links TRBV7-8 to TRBJ2-7; possible D gene TRBD2, 6 bases. V lost 9 bases, J lost 6 bases, and 21 bases lay in between. The V gene's germline CDR1 is SGHVS and CDR2 FQNEAQ. The CDR3 loop spans 14 amino acids. The CDR3 sequence is CASRRDLPYGEQYV. In DNA, the CDR3 is TGTGCCAGTAGGAGGGACCTTCCTTACGGCGAGCAGTACGTC.

In this sample, this clonotype turned up many times. The chain employs TRBV5-1 and TRBJ2-2; TRBD2 matches 10 bases. Germline V gene sequence: CDR1 SGHRS, CDR2 YFSETQ. The CDR3 covers 16 residues. V trimming: 4 bases; J trimming: 5 bases; junction bases outside the gene matches: 8. The CDR3 loop is CASSPIAGGTTGELFF. The DNA for the CDR3 is TGCGCCAGCAGCCCCATAGCGGGGGGTACGACCGGGGAGCTGTTTTTT. The whole variable domain, remainder taken from reference TRBV5-1 and TRBJ2-2, is KAGVTQTPRYLIKTRGQQVTLSCSPISGHRSVSWYQQTPGQGLQFLFEYFSETQRNKGNFPGRFSGRQFSNSRSEMNVSTLELGDSALYLCASSPIAGGTTGELFFGEGSRLTVL.

This clonotype was detected ten times or more. V is TRBV4-3 and J is TRBJ2-2; 10 nucleotides agree with TRBD1. Germline CDR1 and CDR2: LGHNA and YSLEER. The CDR3 is 17 residues long. The junction had 8 bases not matched to a gene; V was cut back by 0 bases and J by 7 bases. The chain's CDR3 is CASSQELTGGWGGELFF. DNA of the CDR3: TGCGCCAGCAGCCAAGAGCTGACAGGGGGCTGGGGCGGGGAGCTGTTTTTT.

J is TRBJ2-3 and V is TRBV24-1; 7 nucleotides align to TRBD1. Trimming cost V 4 bases and J 11 bases; bases outside gene matches: 14. The CDR3 sequence is 15 residues long. Germline loops: CDR1 KGHDR, CDR2 SFDVKD. CDR3 coding DNA: TGTGCCACCAGTGACACCGACAGGGCCGGTGGTGGGCAGTATTTT. The encoded protein is CATSDTDRAGGGQYF.

The gene calls are TRBV3-1 and TRBJ2-6; D is possibly TRBD1 or TRBD2 (6 bases each). The germline V gene encodes CDR1 LGHDT and CDR2 YNNKEL (reference sequence). This CDR3 is 15 amino acids long. V was trimmed by 4 bases and J by 3 bases, leaving 10 bases between them. The CDR3 bases are TGTGCCAGCAGCCGGAGGGGGAATGGGGCCAACGTCCTGACTTTC. As protein: CASSRRGNGANVLTF. Using reference TRBV3-1 and TRBJ2-6 for the parts outside the CDR3, the full variable domain is DTAVSQTPKYLVTQMGNDKSIKCEQNLGHDTMYWYKQDSKKFLKIMFSYNNKELIINETVPNRFSPKSPDKAHLNLHINSLELGDSAVYFCASSRRGNGANVLTFGAGSRLTVL.

The chain is built from TRBV9 and TRBJ1-2; D unclear. V was trimmed by 2 bases and J by 2 bases, leaving 13 bases between them. The CDR3 covers 15 residues. Germline V gene data show CDR1 as SGDLS and CDR2 as YYNGEE. The CDR3 loop reads CASSVRADTNYGYTF. The DNA of the CDR3 is TGTGCCAGCAGCGTCCGAGCCGATACCAACTATGGCTACACCTTC.

This clonotype was seen only a few times. At one boundary the junction diverges from the germline segment, which might be a read error. J is TRBJ2-5 and V is TRBV7-7, with 7 nucleotides matching TRBD2. The germline CDR1 and CDR2 sequences are SSHAT and FNYEAQ (reference sequence). This CDR3 is built from 15 residues. CDR3 nucleotide sequence: TGTGCTAGCAGCTTGGGGGGGACGAACCAAGAGACCCAGTACTTC. Translating it yields CASSLGGTNQETQYF.

The chain is built from TRBV6-2 or TRBV6-3 and TRBJ2-7; a weak D match, TRBD2 (6 bases). Trimming stripped 2 bases from V and 3 bases from J, with 8 bases between. Germline-derived CDR1 and CDR2 are MNHEY and SVGEGT. The CDR3 totals 13 residues. The CDR3 nucleotides read TGTGCCAGCAGTTACGGGACTCTCTACGAGCAGTACTTC. Its translation: CASSYGTLYEQYF.

This chain links TRBV7-9 with TRBJ2-1; D ambiguous. Germline CDR1 reads SEHNR; CDR2 reads FQNEAQ (reference sequence). The V end lost 2 bases, the J end lost 6 bases, and 11 bases lay between the germline ends. This CDR3 spans 14 amino acids. CDR3 sequence reads: CASSLLRRSNEQFF. Here the CDR3 DNA reads TGTGCCAGCAGCTTACTCCGCCGCAGCAATGAGCAGTTCTTC.